Given below is one T cell receptor beta chain in context. The sample originates from a study of Tregs in tolerant kidney transplant recipients. The protocol was immunoSEQ multiplex PCR, while the TCRdb copy is restricted to in-frame clones and leaves out a portion. The sample lists 50,000 to 85,000 clones; roughly 89% were seen once. Here the sequenced sample was CD8+ T cells from blood, taken before the transplant. The sequence was collected from a human donor who received a combined kidney and bone marrow transplant.

CDR3 DNA: TGTGCCAGCAGCGCCGGGCCCGCTAGCGGGGGGGTGTACAATGAGCAGTTCTTC. This encodes CASSAGPASGGVYNEQFF. The rearrangement links TRBV9 to TRBJ2-1; TRBD2 agrees at 12 bases. Germline CDR1 is SGDLS and CDR2 is YYNGEE. The length of the CDR3 is 18 residues. The J segment lost 4 bases and the V segment lost 3 bases, leaving 11 bases of the junction unmatched.